This entry concerns a single T cell receptor beta chain. PCR amplification relied on 60 Vbeta primers (plus 13 Jbeta primers). Sequencing used immunoSEQ multiplex PCR; TCRdb keeps in-frame clones, though not all of them. This table has under 150,000 clones, about 80% appearing once. These data are taken from a study of cytomegalovirus exposure and HLA in healthy donors. The clonotype originates from a woman between 50 and 59 years old in good health and CMV-seronegative. The material sequenced was PBMCs.

Written as DNA, the CDR3 is TGTGCCAGCAGCGATACCGGGACTCCCGGAGATACGCAGTATTTT. Protein product: CASSDTGTPGDTQYF. The chain is built from TRBV6-4 and TRBJ2-3; tentative D call: TRBD2 (6 bases). The germline CDR1 and CDR2 sequences are MRHNA and SNTAGT. The CDR3 has 15 residues. The germline V and J ends were trimmed by 6 bases and 5 bases, with 18 bases remaining between them.